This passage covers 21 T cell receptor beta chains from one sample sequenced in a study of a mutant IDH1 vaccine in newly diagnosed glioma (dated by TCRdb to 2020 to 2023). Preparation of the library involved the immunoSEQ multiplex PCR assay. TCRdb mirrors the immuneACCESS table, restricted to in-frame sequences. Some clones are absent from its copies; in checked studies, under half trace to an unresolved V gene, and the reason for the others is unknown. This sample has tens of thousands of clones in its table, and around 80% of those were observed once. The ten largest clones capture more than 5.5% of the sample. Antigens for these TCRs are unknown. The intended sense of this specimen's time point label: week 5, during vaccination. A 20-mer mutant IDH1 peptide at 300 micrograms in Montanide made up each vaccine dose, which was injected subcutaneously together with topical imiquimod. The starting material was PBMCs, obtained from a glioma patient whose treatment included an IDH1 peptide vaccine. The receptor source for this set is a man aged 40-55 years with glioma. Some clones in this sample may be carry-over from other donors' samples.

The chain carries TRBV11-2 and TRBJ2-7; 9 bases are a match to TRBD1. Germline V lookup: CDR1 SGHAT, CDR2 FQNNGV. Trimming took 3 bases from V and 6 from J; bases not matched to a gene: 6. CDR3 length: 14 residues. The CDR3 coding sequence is TGTGCCAGCAGCTTTAGACAGGGGGTGGGCGAGCAGTACTTC. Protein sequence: CASSFRQGVGEQYF.

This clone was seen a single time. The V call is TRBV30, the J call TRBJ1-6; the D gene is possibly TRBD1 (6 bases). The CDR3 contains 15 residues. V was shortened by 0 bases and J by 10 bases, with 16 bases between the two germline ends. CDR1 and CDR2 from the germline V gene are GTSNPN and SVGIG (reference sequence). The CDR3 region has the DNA TGTGCCTGGAGTGTACTAGTACAGGGTCGCTCACCCCTCCACTTT. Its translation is CAWSVLVQGRSPLHF.

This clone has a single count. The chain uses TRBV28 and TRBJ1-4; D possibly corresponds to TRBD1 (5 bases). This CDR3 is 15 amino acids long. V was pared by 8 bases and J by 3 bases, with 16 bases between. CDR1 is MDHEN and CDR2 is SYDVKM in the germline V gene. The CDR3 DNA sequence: TGTGCCAGCCGGGGGGTTGTTGGGGCTAATGAAAAACTGTTTTTT. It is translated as CASRGVVGANEKLFF.

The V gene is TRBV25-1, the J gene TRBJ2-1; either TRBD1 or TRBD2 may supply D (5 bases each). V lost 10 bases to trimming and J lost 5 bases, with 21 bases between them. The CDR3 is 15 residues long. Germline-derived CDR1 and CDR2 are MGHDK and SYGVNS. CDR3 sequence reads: CATLSRDPNNNEQFF. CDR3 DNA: TGTGCCACCCTCTCCCGGGACCCAAATAACAATGAGCAGTTCTTC.

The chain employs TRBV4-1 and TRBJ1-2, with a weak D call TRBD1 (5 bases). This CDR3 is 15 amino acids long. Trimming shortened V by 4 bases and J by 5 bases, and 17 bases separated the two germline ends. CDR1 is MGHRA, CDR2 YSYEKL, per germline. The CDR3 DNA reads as TGCGCCAGCAGCCGAGGGATCAGGGAGGGATATGGCTACACCTTC. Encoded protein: CASSRGIREGYGYTF.

The CDR3 DNA reads as TGCGCCAGCAGCTCAGGGACTGTTTCTTCCGCAGATACGCAGTATTTT. Translation gives CASSSGTVSSADTQYF. The V gene is TRBV5-1, the J gene TRBJ2-3; maybe TRBD2 (6 bases). The CDR3 loop spans 16 amino acids. The germline V gene has CDR1 SGHRS and CDR2 YFSETQ. Trimming cost V 3 bases and J 4 bases, with 18 bases left between them.

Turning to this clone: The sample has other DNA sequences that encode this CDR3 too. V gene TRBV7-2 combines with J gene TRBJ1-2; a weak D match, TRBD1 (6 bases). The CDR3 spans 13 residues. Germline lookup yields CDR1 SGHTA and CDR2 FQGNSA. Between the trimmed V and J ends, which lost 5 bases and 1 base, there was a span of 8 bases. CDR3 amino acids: CASSPRGNYGYTF. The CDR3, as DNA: TGTGCCAGCAGCCCCAGGGGTAACTATGGCTACACCTTC.

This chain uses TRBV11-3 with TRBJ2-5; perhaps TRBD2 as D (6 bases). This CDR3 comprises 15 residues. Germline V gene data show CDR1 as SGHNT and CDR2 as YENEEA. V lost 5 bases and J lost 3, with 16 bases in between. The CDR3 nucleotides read TGTGCCAGCAGCCCGGGACTTCAGAGAGAAGAGACCCAGTACTTC. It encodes CASSPGLQREETQYF.

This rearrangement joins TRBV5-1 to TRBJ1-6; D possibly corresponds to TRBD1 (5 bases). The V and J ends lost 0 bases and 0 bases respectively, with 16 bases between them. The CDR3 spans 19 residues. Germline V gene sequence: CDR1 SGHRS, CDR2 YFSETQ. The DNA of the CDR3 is TGCGCCAGCAGCTTGGACTCGCCGGGGACTAACTCCTATAATTCACCCCTCCACTTT. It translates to CASSLDSPGTNSYNSPLHF.

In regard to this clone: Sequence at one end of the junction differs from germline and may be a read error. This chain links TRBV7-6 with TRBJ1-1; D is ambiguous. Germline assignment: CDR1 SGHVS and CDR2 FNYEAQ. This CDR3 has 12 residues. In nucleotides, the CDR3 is TGTGCCAGCAGCTCGCTCAGCACTGAAGTTTTCTTT. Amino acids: CASSSLSTEVFF.

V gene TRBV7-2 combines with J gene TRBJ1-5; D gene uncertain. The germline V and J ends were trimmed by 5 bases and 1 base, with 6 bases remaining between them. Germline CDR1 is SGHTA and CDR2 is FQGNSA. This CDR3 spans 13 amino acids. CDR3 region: CASSRSSNQPQHF. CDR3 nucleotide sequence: TGTGCCAGCAGCCGCTCCAGCAATCAGCCCCAGCATTTT.

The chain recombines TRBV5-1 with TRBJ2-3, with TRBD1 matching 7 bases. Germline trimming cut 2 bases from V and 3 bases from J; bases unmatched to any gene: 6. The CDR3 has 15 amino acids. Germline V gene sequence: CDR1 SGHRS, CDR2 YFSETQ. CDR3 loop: CASSFGGQVTDTQYF. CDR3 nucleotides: TGCGCCAGCAGCTTCGGAGGACAGGTAACAGATACGCAGTATTTT.

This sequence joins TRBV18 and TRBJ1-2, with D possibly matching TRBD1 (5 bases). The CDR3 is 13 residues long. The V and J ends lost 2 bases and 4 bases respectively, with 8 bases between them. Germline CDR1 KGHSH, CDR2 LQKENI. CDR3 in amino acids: CASSPGGGYGYTF. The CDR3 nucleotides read TGTGCCAGCTCACCAGGGGGTGGCTATGGCTACACCTTC.

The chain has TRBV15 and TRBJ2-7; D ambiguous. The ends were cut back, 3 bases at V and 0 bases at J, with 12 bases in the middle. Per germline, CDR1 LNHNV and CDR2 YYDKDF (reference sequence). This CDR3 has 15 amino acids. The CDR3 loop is CATSRRTASSYEQYF. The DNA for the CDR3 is TGTGCCACCAGCAGGCGGACGGCTAGCTCCTACGAGCAGTACTTC.

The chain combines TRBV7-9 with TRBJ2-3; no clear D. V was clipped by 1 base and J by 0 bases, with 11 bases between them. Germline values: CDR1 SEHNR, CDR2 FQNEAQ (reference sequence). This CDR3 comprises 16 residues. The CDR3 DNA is TGTGCCAGCAGCTTAGGAGGTGGACGGAGCACAGATACGCAGTATTTT. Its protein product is CASSLGGGRSTDTQYF.

The CDR3 DNA reads TGTGCCAGCAGCGCAGGGACAGGGGCCATGACTGAAGCTTTCTTT. Amino acid sequence: CASSAGTGAMTEAFF. V is TRBV9 and J is TRBJ1-1; 10 bases agree with TRBD1. The CDR3 loop spans 15 amino acids. The germline gives CDR1 SGDLS, CDR2 YYNGEE. The trim removed 3 bases at V and 5 bases at J, leaving 7 bases unmatched. The full variable domain, its missing parts supplied by reference TRBV9 and TRBJ1-1, is DSGVTQTPKHLITATGQRVTLRCSPRSGDLSVYWYQQSLDQGLQFLIQYYNGEERAKGNILERFSAQQFPDLHSELNLSSLELGDSALYFCASSAGTGAMTEAFFGQGTRLTVV.

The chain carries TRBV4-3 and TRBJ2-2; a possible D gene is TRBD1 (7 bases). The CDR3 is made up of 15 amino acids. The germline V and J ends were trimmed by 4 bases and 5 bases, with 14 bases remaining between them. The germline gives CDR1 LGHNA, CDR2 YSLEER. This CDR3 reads CASSLGAGGTGELFF. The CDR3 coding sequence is TGCGCCAGCAGCCTAGGCGCAGGGGGGACCGGGGAGCTGTTTTTT.

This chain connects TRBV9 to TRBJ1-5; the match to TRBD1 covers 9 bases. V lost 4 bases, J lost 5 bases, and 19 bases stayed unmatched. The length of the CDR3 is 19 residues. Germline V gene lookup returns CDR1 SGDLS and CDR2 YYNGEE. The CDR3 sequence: CASSITGTGKEAAHQPQHF. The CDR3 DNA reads TGTGCCAGCAGCATCACCGGGACAGGGAAAGAGGCAGCCCATCAGCCCCAGCATTTT.

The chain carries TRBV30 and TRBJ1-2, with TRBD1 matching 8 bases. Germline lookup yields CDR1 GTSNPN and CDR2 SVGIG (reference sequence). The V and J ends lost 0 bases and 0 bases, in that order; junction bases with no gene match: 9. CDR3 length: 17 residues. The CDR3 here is CAWSVRALGQANYGYTF. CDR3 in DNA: TGTGCCTGGAGTGTACGTGCCCTGGGACAGGCTAACTATGGCTACACCTTC.

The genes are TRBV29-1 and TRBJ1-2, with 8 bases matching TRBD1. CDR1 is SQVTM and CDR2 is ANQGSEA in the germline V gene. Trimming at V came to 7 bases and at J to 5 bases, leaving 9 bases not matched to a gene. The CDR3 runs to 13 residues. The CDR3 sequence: CSASDRDQYGYTF. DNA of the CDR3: TGCAGCGCCTCGGACAGGGATCAGTATGGCTACACCTTC.

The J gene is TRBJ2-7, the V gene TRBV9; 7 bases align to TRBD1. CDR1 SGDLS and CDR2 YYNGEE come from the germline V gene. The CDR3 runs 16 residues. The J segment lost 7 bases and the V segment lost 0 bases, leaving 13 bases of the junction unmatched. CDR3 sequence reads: CASSVAGQALQWEQYF. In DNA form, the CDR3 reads TGTGCCAGCAGCGTAGCTGGACAGGCCCTCCAATGGGAGCAGTACTTC.